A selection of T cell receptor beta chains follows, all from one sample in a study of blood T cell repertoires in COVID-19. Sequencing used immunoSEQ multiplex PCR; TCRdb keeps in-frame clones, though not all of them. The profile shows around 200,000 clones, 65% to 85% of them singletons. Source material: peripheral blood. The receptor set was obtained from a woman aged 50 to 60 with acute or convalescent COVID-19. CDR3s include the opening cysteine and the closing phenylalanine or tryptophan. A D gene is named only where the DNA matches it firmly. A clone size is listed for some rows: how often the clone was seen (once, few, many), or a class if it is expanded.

CDR3 protein: CASRASTGGTGELFF; CDR3 DNA: TGTGCCAGCAGAGCATCCACAGGGGGGACCGGGGAGCTGTTTTTT; V gene: TRBV6-4; clone size: .; J gene: TRBJ2-2; D gene: TRBD1
CDR3 protein: CASSWDTFNSYEQYF; CDR3 DNA: TGCGCCAGCAGCTGGGACACCTTTAACTCCTACGAGCAGTACTTC; V gene: TRBV5-1; clone size: .; J gene: TRBJ2-7; D gene: .
CDR3 protein: CASGQGSRGEKLFF; CDR3 DNA: TGCGCCAGCGGCCAGGGAAGTCGAGGTGAAAAACTGTTTTTT; V gene: TRBV5-1; clone size: .; J gene: TRBJ1-4; D gene: .
CDR3 protein: CATSRAGSQRDEQFF; CDR3 DNA: TGTGCCACCAGCAGAGCCGGGTCCCAGAGGGATGAGCAGTTCTTC; V gene: TRBV15; clone size: .; J gene: TRBJ2-1; D gene: .
CDR3 protein: CASIIGSGTTNTGELFF; CDR3 DNA: TGTGCCAGCATAATAGGATCCGGGACAACGAACACCGGGGAGCTGTTTTTT; V gene: TRBV11-2; clone size: .; J gene: TRBJ2-2; D gene: .
CDR3 protein: CASSPRRTGDTGELFF; CDR3 DNA: TGTGCCAGCAGTCCCCGCAGGACAGGGGACACCGGGGAGCTGTTTTTT; V gene: TRBV6-4; clone size: many; J gene: TRBJ2-2; D gene: TRBD1
CDR3 protein: CASSLDRTAGNTIYF; CDR3 DNA: TGTGCCAGCAGCTTAGACAGGACGGCTGGAAACACCATATATTTT; V gene: TRBV5-4; clone size: .; J gene: TRBJ1-3; D gene: .
CDR3 protein: CASSSYRTSGKLDEQFF; CDR3 DNA: TGTGCCAGCAGTTCCTACCGGACTAGCGGGAAGTTGGATGAGCAGTTCTTC; V gene: TRBV28; clone size: .; J gene: TRBJ2-1; D gene: TRBD2
CDR3 protein: CASSSGRVGETQYF; CDR3 DNA: TGTGCCAGTAGTAGCGGCAGGGTGGGAGAGACCCAGTACTTC; V gene: TRBV19; clone size: .; J gene: TRBJ2-5; D gene: .
CDR3 protein: CASIPWAVGMLGNQPQHF; CDR3 DNA: TGTGCCAGCATACCCTGGGCAGTCGGGATGCTGGGCAATCAGCCCCAGCATTTT; V gene: TRBV28; clone size: .; J gene: TRBJ1-5; D gene: .
CDR3 protein: CASSRQGPNTEAFF; CDR3 DNA: TGTGCCAGCAGCAGACAGGGGCCGAACACTGAAGCTTTCTTT; V gene: TRBV11-3; clone size: .; J gene: TRBJ1-1; D gene: TRBD1
CDR3 protein: CASSYRGWGQETQYF; CDR3 DNA: TGTGCCAGCAGTTACAGGGGTTGGGGCCAAGAGACCCAGTACTTC; V gene: TRBV27; clone size: .; J gene: TRBJ2-5; D gene: TRBD1
CDR3 protein: CASSLEPSGRAYEQYF; CDR3 DNA: TGTGCCAGCAGCTTAGAGCCTAGCGGGAGGGCGTACGAGCAGTACTTC; V gene: TRBV7-9; clone size: .; J gene: TRBJ2-7; D gene: TRBD2
CDR3 protein: CASSPTGYSNQPQHF; CDR3 DNA: TGTGCCAGCAGTCCCACAGGGTATAGCAATCAGCCCCAGCATTTT; V gene: TRBV7-2; clone size: .; J gene: TRBJ1-5; D gene: .
CDR3 protein: CASSDRAQQETQYF; CDR3 DNA: TGTGCCAGCAGCGACAGGGCCCAACAAGAGACCCAGTACTTC; V gene: TRBV7-9; clone size: .; J gene: TRBJ2-5; D gene: TRBD1
CDR3 protein: CASSRYRGSNLFYGYTF; CDR3 DNA: TGTGCCAGCAGCCGTTACAGGGGGTCTAATCTTTTCTATGGCTACACCTTC; V gene: TRBV3-1/TRBV3-2; clone size: .; J gene: TRBJ1-2; D gene: TRBD1
CDR3 protein: CASSEGVAGVTDTQYF; CDR3 DNA: TGTGCCAGCAGTGAAGGTGTAGCGGGGGTCACAGATACGCAGTATTTT; V gene: TRBV2; clone size: .; J gene: TRBJ2-3; D gene: TRBD2
CDR3 protein: CASSLVSGRTWETQYF; CDR3 DNA: TGTGCCAGCAGCTTAGTTAGCGGGAGAACCTGGGAGACCCAGTACTTC; V gene: TRBV7-6; clone size: few; J gene: TRBJ2-5; D gene: TRBD2
CDR3 protein: CASSLEGLGKTQYF; CDR3 DNA: TGCGCCAGCAGCTTGGAGGGACTAGGAAAGACCCAGTACTTC; V gene: TRBV5-1; clone size: .; J gene: TRBJ2-5; D gene: TRBD2
CDR3 protein: CASSPPSGHPYF; CDR3 DNA: TGTGCCAGCTCACCACCCTCGGGACATCCGTACTTC; V gene: TRBV18; clone size: .; J gene: TRBJ2-5; D gene: .
CDR3 protein: CASTLDRSFNQPQHF; CDR3 DNA: TGTGCCAGTACCTTGGACAGGAGTTTCAATCAGCCCCAGCATTTT; V gene: TRBV19; clone size: .; J gene: TRBJ1-5; D gene: TRBD1
CDR3 protein: CASSFSDLGPKTQYF; CDR3 DNA: TGTGCCAGCAGCTTCTCGGACCTGGGGCCCAAGACCCAGTACTTC; V gene: TRBV5-4; clone size: .; J gene: TRBJ2-5; D gene: .
CDR3 protein: CATSDPGQPGSNQPQHF; CDR3 DNA: TGTGCCACCAGTGATCCGGGACAGCCGGGTAGCAATCAGCCCCAGCATTTT; V gene: TRBV24-1; clone size: .; J gene: TRBJ1-5; D gene: TRBD1
CDR3 protein: CASSPRQGDNSPLHF; CDR3 DNA: TGTGCCAGTAGCCCTCGACAGGGAGATAATTCACCCCTCCACTTT; V gene: TRBV19; clone size: .; J gene: TRBJ1-6; D gene: TRBD1
CDR3 protein: CASSTPLRRDRDHEQYF; CDR3 DNA: TGTGCCAGCAGCACGCCCTTGAGGAGGGACAGGGACCACGAGCAGTACTTC; V gene: TRBV21-1; clone size: .; J gene: TRBJ2-7; D gene: .
CDR3 protein: CASSARQGNSYEQYF; CDR3 DNA: TGTGCCAGCAGCGCCCGACAGGGGAACTCCTACGAGCAGTACTTC; V gene: TRBV27; clone size: few; J gene: TRBJ2-7; D gene: TRBD1
CDR3 protein: CASSIDRNPGYEQYF; CDR3 DNA: TGTGCCAGTAGTATAGATCGCAACCCGGGTTACGAGCAGTACTTC; V gene: TRBV19; clone size: few; J gene: TRBJ2-7; D gene: .
CDR3 protein: CASTGAGVHEQYF; CDR3 DNA: TGCGCCAGCACCGGAGCGGGAGTCCACGAGCAGTACTTC; V gene: TRBV10-2; clone size: few; J gene: TRBJ2-7; D gene: TRBD2
CDR3 protein: CASKGLAGGEAYEQYF; CDR3 DNA: TGTGCCAGCAAGGGACTAGCGGGAGGGGAGGCCTACGAGCAGTACTTC; V gene: TRBV27; clone size: .; J gene: TRBJ2-7; D gene: TRBD2
CDR3 protein: CATSDPSGRAYEQYF; CDR3 DNA: TGTGCCACCAGTGACCCAAGCGGGAGGGCCTACGAGCAGTACTTC; V gene: TRBV24-1; clone size: .; J gene: TRBJ2-7; D gene: TRBD2
CDR3 protein: CASSRGGLEQYF; CDR3 DNA: TGTGCCAGCAGTCGAGGAGGGCTCGAGCAGTACTTC; V gene: TRBV27; clone size: .; J gene: TRBJ2-7; D gene: .
CDR3 protein: CASSTGTASNQPQHF; CDR3 DNA: TGTGCCAGTAGTACCGGGACAGCGAGCAATCAGCCCCAGCATTTT; V gene: TRBV19; clone size: few; J gene: TRBJ1-5; D gene: TRBD1
CDR3 protein: CAISEQVENTEAFF; CDR3 DNA: TGTGCCATCAGTGAACAGGTCGAGAACACTGAAGCTTTCTTT; V gene: TRBV10-3; clone size: .; J gene: TRBJ1-1; D gene: .
CDR3 protein: CASSMVGTDEQYF; CDR3 DNA: TGTGCCAGTAGTATGGTAGGGACTGACGAGCAGTACTTC; V gene: TRBV19; clone size: .; J gene: TRBJ2-7; D gene: .
CDR3 protein: CASSGQGLMHGELFF; CDR3 DNA: TGTGCCAGCAGTGGACAGGGACTGATGCACGGGGAGCTGTTTTTT; V gene: TRBV2; clone size: .; J gene: TRBJ2-2; D gene: .
CDR3 protein: CASSLGYGRLDTQYF; CDR3 DNA: TGTGCCAGCAGCTTAGGGTACGGGAGACTAGATACGCAGTATTTT; V gene: TRBV7-9; clone size: many; J gene: TRBJ2-3; D gene: .
CDR3 protein: CASRPAGTGNYGYTF; CDR3 DNA: TGTGCCAGCAGACCCGCCGGGACAGGGAACTATGGCTACACCTTC; V gene: TRBV28; clone size: once; J gene: TRBJ1-2; D gene: TRBD1
CDR3 protein: CASTRALERTAEAFF; CDR3 DNA: TGTGCCAGCACCAGGGCTTTGGAAAGGACAGCTGAAGCTTTCTTT; V gene: TRBV6-5; clone size: .; J gene: TRBJ1-1; D gene: .
CDR3 protein: CASSLRGQRYGYTF; CDR3 DNA: TGTGCCAGTAGTCTTAGGGGACAACGCTATGGCTACACCTTC; V gene: TRBV19; clone size: .; J gene: TRBJ1-2; D gene: .
CDR3 protein: CASGFSTSGIYEQFF; CDR3 DNA: TGTGCTAGTGGTTTCTCGACTAGCGGGATCTATGAGCAGTTCTTC; V gene: TRBV12-5; clone size: .; J gene: TRBJ2-1; D gene: TRBD2
CDR3 protein: CASSAPAGEQFF; CDR3 DNA: TGTGCCAGCAGCGCCCCCGCCGGTGAGCAGTTCTTC; V gene: TRBV9; clone size: .; J gene: TRBJ2-1; D gene: .
CDR3 protein: CASRESAANTEAFF; CDR3 DNA: TGTGCCAGCAGAGAGAGCGCCGCTAACACTGAAGCTTTCTTT; V gene: TRBV7-3; clone size: .; J gene: TRBJ1-1; D gene: .
CDR3 protein: CASTGRTGAGTTDTQYF; CDR3 DNA: TGTGCCAGTACAGGACGAACTGGGGCGGGGACCACAGATACGCAGTATTTT; V gene: TRBV19; clone size: few; J gene: TRBJ2-3; D gene: .
CDR3 protein: CASSQTGNYGYTF; CDR3 DNA: TGTGCCAGCAGCCAAACAGGCAACTATGGCTACACCTTC; V gene: TRBV13; clone size: .; J gene: TRBJ1-2; D gene: .
CDR3 protein: CASRLTGRELFF; CDR3 DNA: TGTGCCAGCAGGTTAACTGGTCGGGAGCTGTTTTTT; V gene: TRBV28; clone size: .; J gene: TRBJ2-2; D gene: .
CDR3 protein: CASSVSGLIETQYF; CDR3 DNA: TGTGCCAGCAGCGTATCAGGGTTGATTGAGACCCAGTACTTC; V gene: TRBV9; clone size: .; J gene: TRBJ2-5; D gene: .
CDR3 protein: CASSLSPRGRGYEQYF; CDR3 DNA: TGTGCCAGCAGTTTATCGCCCCGGGGGAGGGGATACGAGCAGTACTTC; V gene: TRBV27; clone size: .; J gene: TRBJ2-7; D gene: TRBD2
CDR3 protein: CASSPLGQMGYGANVLTF; CDR3 DNA: TGTGCCAGCTCACCACTTGGACAGATGGGGTATGGGGCCAACGTCCTGACTTTC; V gene: TRBV18; clone size: .; J gene: TRBJ2-6; D gene: .
CDR3 protein: CASSTQGGSPLHF; CDR3 DNA: TGTGCCAGCAGTACCCAAGGGGGTTCACCCCTCCACTTT; V gene: TRBV7-8; clone size: .; J gene: TRBJ1-6; D gene: .
CDR3 protein: CASSPELASEQYF; CDR3 DNA: TGTGCCAGCAGCCCGGAGCTAGCGTCCGAGCAGTACTTC; V gene: TRBV7-9; clone size: .; J gene: TRBJ2-7; D gene: .
CDR3 protein: CASMGGRAMGEQFF; CDR3 DNA: TGTGCCAGTATGGGCGGGAGGGCCATGGGTGAGCAGTTCTTC; V gene: TRBV19; clone size: few; J gene: TRBJ2-1; D gene: TRBD2
CDR3 protein: CAISSTTGTGGGGYTF; CDR3 DNA: TGTGCCATCTCCTCTACCACCGGGACAGGGGGAGGGGGCTACACCTTC; V gene: TRBV10-3; clone size: once; J gene: TRBJ1-2; D gene: TRBD1
CDR3 protein: CASSTSFATNEKLFF; CDR3 DNA: TGTGCCAGCTCAACGAGTTTTGCAACTAATGAAAAACTGTTTTTT; V gene: TRBV18; clone size: .; J gene: TRBJ1-4; D gene: .
CDR3 protein: CASSHWGQGGGDTQYF; CDR3 DNA: TGTGCCAGTAGTCACTGGGGACAGGGTGGTGGAGATACGCAGTATTTT; V gene: TRBV19; clone size: .; J gene: TRBJ2-3; D gene: TRBD1
CDR3 protein: CASSPAGGTGNTIYF; CDR3 DNA: TGTGCCAGCAGCCCCGCCGGAGGGACTGGAAACACCATATATTTT; V gene: TRBV7-9; clone size: .; J gene: TRBJ1-3; D gene: .
CDR3 protein: CASSFGGSSSYNEQFF; CDR3 DNA: TGTGCCAGCAGTTTCGGGGGTAGTAGCTCCTACAATGAGCAGTTCTTC; V gene: TRBV28; clone size: .; J gene: TRBJ2-1; D gene: .
CDR3 protein: CASSHVGGREAFF; CDR3 DNA: TGTGCCAGCAGCCATGTGGGGGGGCGCGAAGCTTTCTTT; V gene: TRBV3-1/TRBV3-2; clone size: .; J gene: TRBJ1-1; D gene: .